These T cell receptor beta chains were read from a single sample in a study of Ad26.COV2.S vaccination and SARS-CoV-2 variants. TCRdb keeps only in-frame clones here, not all; method: immunoSEQ multiplex PCR. Altogether some 390,000 clones are present, about 85% being singletons, with the ten largest covering 3% to 3.5%. The material sequenced was peripheral blood, taken in a trial of Ad26.COV2.S vaccine versus placebo. These TCRs come from a person aged 18 to 59 who received the Ad26.COV2.S COVID-19 vaccine or a placebo. The CDR3 runs from the conserved cysteine through the conserved F or W. A D gene is named only where the DNA matches it firmly. Clone size, where shown, is once, few, many, or a class for clones that have expanded.

TRBJ1-1 | TRBV7-6 | . | . | TGTGCCAGCAGCTCGGGACCAGATTTTGAAGCTTTCTTT | CASSSGPDFEAFF
TRBJ2-3 | TRBV9 | TRBD2 | . | TGTGCCAGCAGCGTAGATCTAGCGGGGAACACAGATACGCAGTATTTT | CASSVDLAGNTDTQYF
TRBJ1-3 | TRBV25-1 | . | . | TGTGCCAGCAGTGAATTCAGGGATGGAAACACCATATATTTT | CASSEFRDGNTIYF
TRBJ2-7 | TRBV4-1 | TRBD2 | . | TGCGCCAGCAGCCAAACTAGCGGGGCCTCCGAGCAGTACTTC | CASSQTSGASEQYF
TRBJ1-4 | TRBV5-5 | TRBD1 | once | TGTGCCAGCAGCTTTAACAGGGGTGGGGAAAAACTGTTTTTT | CASSFNRGGEKLFF
TRBJ2-5 | TRBV12-3/TRBV12-4 | . | . | TGTGCCAGCAGTTTAGGGCAGTCGGAGACCCAGTACTTC | CASSLGQSETQYF
TRBJ1-1 | TRBV6-5 | . | . | TGTGCCAGCAGTTACCTAGGGGAGGGGAGCACTGAAGCTTTCTTT | CASSYLGEGSTEAFF
TRBJ1-4 | TRBV4-1 | TRBD1 | . | TGCGCCAGCAGCCGAACAGGGGCCCTCAATGAAAAACTGTTTTTT | CASSRTGALNEKLFF
TRBJ1-4 | TRBV4-3 | . | . | TGCGCCAGCAGCCAAGATGGAGGAAAACTGTTTTTT | CASSQDGGKLFF
TRBJ1-2 | TRBV28 | TRBD1 | . | TGTGCCAGTTGGACAGGGGAGAGGGGCTACACCTTC | CASWTGERGYTF
TRBJ2-7 | TRBV5-6 | . | . | TGTGCCAGCAGCTTTGGAAACTACGAGCAGTACTTC | CASSFGNYEQYF
TRBJ2-1 | TRBV4-1 | . | once | TGCGCCAGCAGCCGGACCGAGGAAGATGAGCAGTTCTTC | CASSRTEEDEQFF
TRBJ2-7 | TRBV11-2 | . | . | TGTGCCAGCAGCTTAGGTGGAGGTTACTACGAGCAGTACTTC | CASSLGGGYYEQYF
TRBJ2-7 | TRBV7-9 | TRBD1 | . | TGTGCCAGCAGCCTCGAGGGACAGGGTAACGAGCAGTACTTC | CASSLEGQGNEQYF
TRBJ2-7 | TRBV19 | . | . | TGTGCCAGTAGGGGGGACCACTCCTACGAGCAGTACTTC | CASRGDHSYEQYF
TRBJ2-5 | TRBV5-1 | TRBD1 | . | TGCGCCAGCAGATTCGGGACAGGAAAACAAGAGACCCAGTACTTC | CASRFGTGKQETQYF
TRBJ2-5 | TRBV5-1 | . | . | TGCGCCAGCAGCTTGGAGTACGGAGAAGAGACCCAGTACTTC | CASSLEYGEETQYF
TRBJ1-5 | TRBV7-8 | . | . | TGTGCCAGCAGCTCTACAGGTAGCAATCAGCCCCAGCATTTT | CASSSTGSNQPQHF
TRBJ1-4 | TRBV2 | . | once | TGTGCCAGCGGCCCGACAGTAAATGAAAAACTGTTTTTT | CASGPTVNEKLFF
TRBJ2-1 | TRBV14 | . | . | TGTGCCAGCAGCCAGTCTTACAATGAGCAGTTCTTC | CASSQSYNEQFF
TRBJ2-3 | TRBV3-1/TRBV3-2 | TRBD2 | . | TGTGCCAGCAGCTGGACTAGTCGCACAGATACGCAGTATTTT | CASSWTSRTDTQYF
TRBJ1-2 | TRBV12-3/TRBV12-4 | TRBD1 | . | TGTGCCAGCAGCTTGACAGGGGAGATCGGCTACACCTTC | CASSLTGEIGYTF
TRBJ2-3 | TRBV7-2 | TRBD2 | . | TGTGCCAGCAGCCATGGGGGGGATAGCACAGATACGCAGTATTTT | CASSHGGDSTDTQYF
TRBJ1-5 | TRBV6-2/TRBV6-3 | TRBD1 | many | TGTGCCAGCAGTCCGGGACAGCGATTAAATCAGCCCCAGCATTTT | CASSPGQRLNQPQHF
TRBJ1-4 | TRBV7-2 | TRBD1 | once | TGTGCCAGCAGCGCAAAAGGGACAGTGGAAGAAAAACTGTTTTTT | CASSAKGTVEEKLFF
TRBJ1-2 | TRBV19 | . | . | TGTGCCGTAGCAACCGGGGCTCACTATGGCTACACCTTC | CAVATGAHYGYTF
TRBJ1-1 | TRBV18 | . | many | TGTGCCAGCTCGTCGGACAGGAACACTGAAGCTTTCTTT | CASSSDRNTEAFF
TRBJ2-7 | TRBV18 | TRBD2 | once | TGTGCCAGCTCACTTTCCGGGGGGGCGACCTACGAGCAGTACTTC | CASSLSGGATYEQYF
TRBJ1-4 | TRBV5-1 | TRBD1 | . | TGCGCCAGCACTAAGGGGACAGCAAATAATGAAAAACTGTTTTTT | CASTKGTANNEKLFF
TRBJ1-5 | TRBV19 | . | . | TGTGCCAGCCGAGATTATAGCAATCAGCCCCAGCATTTT | CASRDYSNQPQHF
TRBJ1-3 | TRBV6-5 | . | . | TGTGCCAGCAGCGGGACTGTCGGCTCTGGAAACACCATATATTTT | CASSGTVGSGNTIYF
TRBJ1-2 | TRBV7-9 | TRBD1 | . | TGTGCCAGCAGTCCAGCGAATACCGGGACAGGGGACTATGGCTACACCTTC | CASSPANTGTGDYGYTF
TRBJ2-1 | TRBV9 | TRBD2 | . | TGTGCCAGCAGCGCCCGGACTGGGACTAGCGGGGGTTTGAATGAGCAGTTCTTC | CASSARTGTSGGLNEQFF
TRBJ1-2 | TRBV20-1 | TRBD1 | . | TGCAGTGCTAGTACTTCAACAGGGGGCGCGTATGGCTACACCTTC | CSASTSTGGAYGYTF
TRBJ2-3 | TRBV7-9 | TRBD1 | . | TGTGCCAGCAGCTTAGTACTAGGGGGCGCAGATACGCAGTATTTT | CASSLVLGGADTQYF
TRBJ1-4 | TRBV5-1 | TRBD1 | . | TGCGCCAGCAGTGGGAGCGGACAGGGAGGTGAAAAACTGTTTTTT | CASSGSGQGGEKLFF
TRBJ2-6 | TRBV3-1/TRBV3-2 | TRBD1 | many | TGTGCCAGCAGTCAACAAAGGACGACAGGGCTCTCTGGGGCCAACGTCCTGACTTTC | CASSQQRTTGLSGANVLTF
TRBJ1-5 | TRBV7-9 | . | . | TGTGCCAGCAGCTTCGGTACTCAGCCCCAGCATTTT | CASSFGTQPQHF
TRBJ1-1 | TRBV19 | TRBD1 | . | TGTGCCAGTAGTACGACAGGGGGCACGGGAACTGAAGCTTTCTTT | CASSTTGGTGTEAFF
TRBJ2-1 | TRBV6-5 | . | . | TGTGCCAGCAGTTACGGGGGTCTAGTTAACAATGAGCAGTTCTTC | CASSYGGLVNNEQFF
TRBJ2-2 | TRBV6-2/TRBV6-3 | . | . | TGTGCCAGCAGTTCGGCGCAGGGCCACGGGGAGCTGTTTTTT | CASSSAQGHGELFF
TRBJ2-1 | TRBV25-1 | TRBD1 | . | TGTGCCAGCAGCCCGACCCTAGGGGGCCAATACAATGAGCAGTTCTTC | CASSPTLGGQYNEQFF
TRBJ1-4 | TRBV30 | . | . | TGTGCCTGGAGTGTGACAAGGACGGGGATAGTAGCTAATGAAAAACTGTTTTTT | CAWSVTRTGIVANEKLFF
TRBJ1-2 | TRBV5-6 | . | . | TGTGCCAGCAGCTTCGGGGCCTCAGACTACACCTTC | CASSFGASDYTF
TRBJ2-1 | TRBV3-1/TRBV3-2 | . | . | TGTGCCAGCAGCCACATAACCCTCTTTGAGCAGTTCTTC | CASSHITLFEQFF
TRBJ2-7 | TRBV5-1 | TRBD1 | . | TGCGCCAGCAGCCCGTCCCGGGACAGGGTATCCTACGAGCAGTACTTC | CASSPSRDRVSYEQYF
TRBJ1-2 | TRBV5-5 | . | . | TGTGCCAGCAGCCCGGGGGGCAGCGGGACTAACTATGGCTACACCTTC | CASSPGGSGTNYGYTF
TRBJ2-3 | TRBV3-1/TRBV3-2 | TRBD2 | few | TGTGCCAGCAGCCGGACTAGCGGGGGGAGGTTTGGTACGCAGTATTTT | CASSRTSGGRFGTQYF
TRBJ1-1 | TRBV5-1 | TRBD1 | . | TGCGCCAGCAGCTTGACAGGGGGTGACACTGAAGCTTTCTTT | CASSLTGGDTEAFF
TRBJ1-1 | TRBV3-1/TRBV3-2 | . | . | TGTGCCAGCAGCCTGAGTGTGGGATTCAACACTGAAGCTTTCTTT | CASSLSVGFNTEAFF
TRBJ1-6 | TRBV30 | TRBD1 | . | TGTGCCTGGAGTCGGACAGGAACTGGCTCCTATAATTCACCCCTCCACTTT | CAWSRTGTGSYNSPLHF
TRBJ2-1 | TRBV18 | . | once | TGTGCCAGCTCACCACGGGGCTACAATGAGCAGTTCTTC | CASSPRGYNEQFF
TRBJ1-5 | TRBV2 | TRBD1 | . | TGTGCCAGCAGTGCCGGGACAGGGAATCAGCCCCAGCATTTT | CASSAGTGNQPQHF
TRBJ2-1 | TRBV3-1/TRBV3-2 | TRBD1 | once | TGTGCCAGCAGCCAAGATTCGGCCAGGGGGTATGCCTACAATGAGCAGTTCTTC | CASSQDSARGYAYNEQFF
TRBJ1-2 | TRBV5-6 | TRBD1 | . | TGTGCCAGCAGCTGGGGGGACAGCCCCGGCTACACCTTC | CASSWGDSPGYTF
TRBJ2-7 | TRBV6-1 | . | . | TGTGCCAGCAGTGAAGACAGGAACTCCTACGAGCAGTACTTC | CASSEDRNSYEQYF
TRBJ1-1 | TRBV11-2 | . | . | TGTGCCAGCAGCTTAGGTTTTTGGGGAGGAGGCACTGAAGCTTTCTTT | CASSLGFWGGGTEAFF